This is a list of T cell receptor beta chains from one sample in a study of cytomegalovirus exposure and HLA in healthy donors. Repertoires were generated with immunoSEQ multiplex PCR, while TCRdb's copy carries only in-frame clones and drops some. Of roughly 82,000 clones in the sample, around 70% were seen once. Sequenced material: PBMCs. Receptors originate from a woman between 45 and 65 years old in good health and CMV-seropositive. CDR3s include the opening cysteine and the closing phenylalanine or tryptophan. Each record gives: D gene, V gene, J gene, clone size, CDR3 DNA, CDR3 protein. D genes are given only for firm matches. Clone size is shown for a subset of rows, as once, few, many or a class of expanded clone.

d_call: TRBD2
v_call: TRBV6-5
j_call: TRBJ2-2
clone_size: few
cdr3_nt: TGTGCCAGCAGTTACCTTCCTAGCGGGAGGGATGGGGAGCTGTTTTTT
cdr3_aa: CASSYLPSGRDGELFF

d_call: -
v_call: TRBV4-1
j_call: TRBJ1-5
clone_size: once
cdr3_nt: TGCGCCAGCAGAAGGACAGCCGCACTCAATCAGCCCCAGCATTTT
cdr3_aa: CASRRTAALNQPQHF

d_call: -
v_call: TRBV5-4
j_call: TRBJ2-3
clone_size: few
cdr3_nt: TGTGCCAGCAGCCCTGGCGGTGTTACCACAGATACGCAGTATTTT
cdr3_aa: CASSPGGVTTDTQYF

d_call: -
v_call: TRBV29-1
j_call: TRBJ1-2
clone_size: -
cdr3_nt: TGCAGCGTTGAAGATGGGGGACACGGGACCCCTATCCTTTATGGCTACACCTTC
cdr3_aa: CSVEDGGHGTPILYGYTF

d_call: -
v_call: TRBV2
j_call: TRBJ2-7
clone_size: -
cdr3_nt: TGTGCCAGCAGTGAAGTGGCACCCCATCTCGAGCAGTACTTC
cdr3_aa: CASSEVAPHLEQYF

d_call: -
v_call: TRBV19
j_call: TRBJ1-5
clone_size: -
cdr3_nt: TGTGCCAGCTCGGACACTTACAATCAGCCCCAGCATTTT
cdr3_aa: CASSDTYNQPQHF

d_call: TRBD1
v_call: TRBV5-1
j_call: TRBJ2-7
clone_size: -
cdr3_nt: TGCGCCAGCAGCCAAGGGACAGGGGGTCGCGAGCAGTACTTC
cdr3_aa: CASSQGTGGREQYF

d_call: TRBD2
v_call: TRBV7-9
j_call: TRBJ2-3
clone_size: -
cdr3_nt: TGTGCCAGCAGCTTTCTAAAGACCCGGGGGGGGACAGATACGCAGTATTTT
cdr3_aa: CASSFLKTRGGTDTQYF

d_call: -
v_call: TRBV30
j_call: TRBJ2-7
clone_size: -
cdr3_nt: TGTGCCTGGAGCCCTCCCCATTGGGCAAAGTACGAGCAGTACTTC
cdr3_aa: CAWSPPHWAKYEQYF

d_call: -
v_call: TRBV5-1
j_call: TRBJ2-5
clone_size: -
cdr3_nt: TGCGCCAGCAGCTTGGATATTAATCGAGAGACCCAGTACTTC
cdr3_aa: CASSLDINRETQYF

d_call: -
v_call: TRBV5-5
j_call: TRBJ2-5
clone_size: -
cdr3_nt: TGTGCCAGCAGCTTCGGAGAGACCCAGTACTTC
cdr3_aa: CASSFGETQYF

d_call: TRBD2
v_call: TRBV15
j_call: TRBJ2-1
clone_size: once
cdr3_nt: TGTGCCACCAGCAGCCCGAGACTAGCGGGAGAGGGTGAGCAGTTCTTC
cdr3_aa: CATSSPRLAGEGEQFF

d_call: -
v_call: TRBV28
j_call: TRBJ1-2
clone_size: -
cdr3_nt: TGTGCCAGCAGTTCCGGACAGCCTGTTACGCGCGGCTACACCTTC
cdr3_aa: CASSSGQPVTRGYTF

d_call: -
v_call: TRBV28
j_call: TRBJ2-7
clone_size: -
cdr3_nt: TGTGCCAGCAGTTTACTTTCGAACTCGGTCGTCTACGAGCAGTACTTC
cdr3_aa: CASSLLSNSVVYEQYF

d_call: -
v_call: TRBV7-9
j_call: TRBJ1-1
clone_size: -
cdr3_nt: TGTGCCAGCAGCTTAGAGGTACAGAGCACTGAAGCTTTCTTT
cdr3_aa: CASSLEVQSTEAFF

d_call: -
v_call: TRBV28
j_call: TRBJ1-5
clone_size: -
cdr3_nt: TGTGCCAGCTCCCACCAAGTCGGTCAGCCCCAGCATTTT
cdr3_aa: CASSHQVGQPQHF

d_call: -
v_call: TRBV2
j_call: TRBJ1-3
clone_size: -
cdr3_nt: TGTGCCAGCAGTGAAGCGCCGGAGTACTCTGGAAACACCATATATTTT
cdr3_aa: CASSEAPEYSGNTIYF

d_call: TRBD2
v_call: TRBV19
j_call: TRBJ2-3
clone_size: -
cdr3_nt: TGTGCCAGTAGTAGAAGACTAGCGGGAGTCGGGACAGATACGCAGTATTTT
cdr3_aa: CASSRRLAGVGTDTQYF

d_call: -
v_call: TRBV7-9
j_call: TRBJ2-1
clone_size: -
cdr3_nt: TGTGCCAGCAGCTTACAGCGGAAGGACTACAATGAGCAGTTCTTC
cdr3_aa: CASSLQRKDYNEQFF

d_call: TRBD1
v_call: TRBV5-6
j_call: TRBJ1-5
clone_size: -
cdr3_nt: TGTGCCAGCAGCTTTTTGGGACAGGGGGCCGGTCAGCCCCAGCATTTT
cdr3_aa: CASSFLGQGAGQPQHF

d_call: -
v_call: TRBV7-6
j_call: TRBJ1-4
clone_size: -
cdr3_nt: TGTGCCAGCAGCTTTGGGCGTGTAAGTCGTAATGAAAAACTGTTTTTT
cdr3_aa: CASSFGRVSRNEKLFF

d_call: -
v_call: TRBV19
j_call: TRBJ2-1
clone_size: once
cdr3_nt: TGTGCCAGTAGACCGGGGGGCGGTCGAGCCTACAATGAGCAGTTCTTC
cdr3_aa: CASRPGGGRAYNEQFF

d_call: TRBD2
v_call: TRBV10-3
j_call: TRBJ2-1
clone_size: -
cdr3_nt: TGTGCCATCAGTGCTGGGGAGGGACGGGGCAATGAGCAGTTCTTC
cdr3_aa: CAISAGEGRGNEQFF

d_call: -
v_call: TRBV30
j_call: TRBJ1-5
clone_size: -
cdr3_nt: TGTGCCTGGACTACTCAGGGAGGGCAGCCCCAGCATTTT
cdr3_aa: CAWTTQGGQPQHF

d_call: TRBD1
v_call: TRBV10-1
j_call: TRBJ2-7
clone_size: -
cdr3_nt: TGCGCCAGCAGTGATCCCCGGACAGGGGGTCGAGAGCAGTACTTC
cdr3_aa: CASSDPRTGGREQYF

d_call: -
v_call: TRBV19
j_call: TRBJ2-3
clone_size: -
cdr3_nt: TGTGCCAGTAGTCCCCAGCGGGGCACAGATACGCAGTATTTT
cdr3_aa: CASSPQRGTDTQYF

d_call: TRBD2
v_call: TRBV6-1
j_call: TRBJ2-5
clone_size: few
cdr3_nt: TGTGCCAGCAGTCCAGGGGCTAGCGGGACCCAATCTTACTTC
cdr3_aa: CASSPGASGTQSYF

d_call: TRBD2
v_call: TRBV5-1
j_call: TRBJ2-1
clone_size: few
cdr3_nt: TGCGCCAGCAGCTGGGGACTAGCGGGAGTTTTCTACAATGAGCAGTTCTTC
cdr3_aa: CASSWGLAGVFYNEQFF

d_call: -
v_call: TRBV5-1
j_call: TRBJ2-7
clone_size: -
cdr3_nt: TGCGCCAGCAGCTTGGCCGCCCCGGGGGTTGACGAGCAGTACTTC
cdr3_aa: CASSLAAPGVDEQYF

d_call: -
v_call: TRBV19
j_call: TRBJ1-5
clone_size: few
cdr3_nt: TGTGCCAGTAGTATCGACACACCTCGGTTATCGACTAGCAATCAGCCCCAGCATTTT
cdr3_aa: CASSIDTPRLSTSNQPQHF

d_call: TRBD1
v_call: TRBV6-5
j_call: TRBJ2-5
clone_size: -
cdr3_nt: TGTGCCAGCAGTTACCGACCGGGACAGCTCCAAGAGACCCAGTACTTC
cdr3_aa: CASSYRPGQLQETQYF

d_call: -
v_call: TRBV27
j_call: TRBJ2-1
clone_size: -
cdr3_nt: TGTGCCAGCAGCCCTAAGCTGACTAGTATTAACAATGAGCAGTTCTTC
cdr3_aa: CASSPKLTSINNEQFF

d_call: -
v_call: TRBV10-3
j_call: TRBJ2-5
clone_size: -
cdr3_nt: TGTGCCATCAGGGGGGGTGAAGAGACCCAGTACTTC
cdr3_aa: CAIRGGEETQYF

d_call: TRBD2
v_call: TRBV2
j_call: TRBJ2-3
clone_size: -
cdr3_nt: TGTGCCACCCGAACTAGCGGAACAGATACGCAGTATTTT
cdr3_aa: CATRTSGTDTQYF

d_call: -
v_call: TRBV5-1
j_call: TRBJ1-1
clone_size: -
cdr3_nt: TGCGCCAGCAGCTCCCGTGATACAGGGTTTGGTGAAGCTTTCTTT
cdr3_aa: CASSSRDTGFGEAFF

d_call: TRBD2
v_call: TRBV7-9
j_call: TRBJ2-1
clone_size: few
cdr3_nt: TGTGCCAGCAGCTTAGGTAGCGGGAGTAACAATGAGCAGTTCTTC
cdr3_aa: CASSLGSGSNNEQFF